The clone carrying this T cell receptor (beta chain) was seen more than once but under ten times. Its cognate antigen is unknown. V lost 5 bases and J 2 bases, leaving 13 bases between the germline ends. Germline-derived CDR1 and CDR2 are SGHRS and YFSETQ. The CDR3 runs to 14 residues. The sample comes from a study of blood T cells in healthy people across ages. Study-wide findings and caveats: Long-lived and aged donors differed, with more naive CD4+ cells and higher diversity in the long-lived.

A second PCR, run for about 6 to 11 cycles, used a sample-barcoded 5' primer plus a J-beta primer mix. All cDNA molecules were each tagged by a template-switch adaptor with 12 random nucleotides. Every sample returned 2.5 million or more CDR3-containing paired-end reads. TCRdb ran MiXCR on the 5' RACE reads and lists one entry per CDR3 protein. The sample holds 1.8 million or so distinct CDR3 sequences, 30% to 40% seen once. The gene calls are TRBV5-1 and TRBJ1-2; D uncertain. This TCR derives from a human donor in good health. Material for sequencing was blood. CDR3 DNA sequence: TGCGCCAGCAGTGAAATAGGGTGGAACTATGGCTACACCTTC. This translates into CASSEIGWNYGYTF.